These 25 T cell receptor beta chains originate from one sample sequenced in a study of T cell responses to AZD1222 COVID-19 vaccine. Measured with immunoSEQ multiplex PCR; TCRdb has only the in-frame clones, and not every one. The sample includes more than 150,000 clones, 85% to 95% seen only once; the top ten take roughly 10%. This sample comprised peripheral blood, obtained on day 0 of AZD1222 vaccination. Every receptor here comes from an adult in good health.

This clone occurred once. This chain connects TRBV18 to TRBJ2-6, with D unresolved. The CDR3 covers 17 residues. V was clipped by 1 base and J by 0 bases, with 10 bases between them. Germline values: CDR1 KGHSH, CDR2 LQKENI. The chain's CDR3 is CASSPLPKISGANVLTF. The DNA of the CDR3 is TGTGCCAGCTCACCACTTCCGAAAATCTCTGGGGCCAACGTCCTGACTTTC.

As DNA, the CDR3 is TGTGCCTGGAGGGTCGGAGGCACGTACACTGAAGCTTTCTTT. Amino acid sequence: CAWRVGGTYTEAFF. V and J are TRBV30 and TRBJ1-1; no definite D call. This CDR3 is built from 14 residues. Germline CDR1 GTSNPN, CDR2 SVGIG (reference sequence). V was pared by 3 bases and J by 3 bases, with 14 bases between.

The chain recombines TRBV28 with TRBJ1-1; D gene unclear. V lost 6 bases to trimming and J lost 6 bases, with 17 bases between them. CDR1 and CDR2 (germline): MDHEN, SYDVKM. CDR3 length: 14 amino acids. This CDR3 is CASRIQGVSAEAFF. The CDR3 nucleotides are TGTGCCAGCAGAATACAAGGAGTTAGCGCTGAAGCTTTCTTT.

The chain is built from TRBV28 and TRBJ2-4, with 9 bases aligning to TRBD2. The CDR3 covers 15 residues. V was pared by 5 bases and J by 1 base, with 3 bases of the junction left unmatched. The germline gives CDR1 MDHEN, CDR2 SYDVKM. CDR3 region: CASSESGRAKNIQYF. The CDR3 DNA sequence: TGTGCCAGCAGTGAGAGCGGGAGGGCCAAAAACATTCAGTACTTC. The variable domain in full, completed from reference TRBV28 and TRBJ2-4, reads DVKVTQSSRYLVKRTGEKVFLECVQDMDHENMFWYRQDPGLGLRLIYFSYDVKMKEKGDIPEGYSVSREKKERFSLILESASTNQTSMYLCASSESGRAKNIQYFGAGTRLSVL.

The genes are TRBV30 and TRBJ1-2; 10 bases align to TRBD1. The ends lost 3 bases at V and 7 bases at J; junction bases unmatched: 8. The V gene's germline CDR1 is GTSNPN and CDR2 SVGIG (reference sequence). This CDR3 comprises 14 residues. DNA of the CDR3: TGTGCCTGGAGGGGACCGGACAGGGGGTTTGGCTACACCTTC. Translating it yields CAWRGPDRGFGYTF.

In this sample, this clone turned up a few times. The chain couples TRBV11-2 to TRBJ2-1, with D unclear. This CDR3 region has 13 residues. Trimming removed 4 bases at V and 9 bases at J, with 13 bases between. CDR1 and CDR2 (germline): SGHAT, FQNNGV. CDR3 bases: TGTGCCAGCAGCTCCCCCCGCAAGGCTGAGCAGTTCTTC. Its translation is CASSSPRKAEQFF.

The V and J genes are TRBV7-8 and TRBJ1-1; weak D call: TRBD1 (5 bases). This CDR3 spans 14 amino acids. CDR1 SGHVS and CDR2 FQNEAQ come from the germline V gene. V was cut by 5 bases and J by 1 base, with 11 bases left in between. The CDR3 reads CASSLGRTNTEAFF. Here the CDR3 DNA reads TGTGCCAGCAGCCTGGGACGGACGAACACTGAAGCTTTCTTT.

The chain links TRBV9 to TRBJ1-1; the D gene is possibly TRBD1 (5 bases). The V gene's germline CDR1 is SGDLS and CDR2 YYNGEE. The V and J ends lost 4 bases and 1 base respectively, with 8 bases between them. CDR3 length: 13 residues. The CDR3 region is CASSPGGNTEAFF. Here the CDR3 DNA reads TGTGCCAGCAGCCCGGGGGGGAACACTGAAGCTTTCTTT.

The gene calls are TRBV10-3 and TRBJ2-2; the D gene is possibly TRBD1 (5 bases). Trimming cost V 7 bases and J 1 base, with 10 bases left between them. CDR3 size: 14 residues. From germline, CDR1 is ENHRY and CDR2 SYGVKD. The CDR3: CAITPRENTGELFF. CDR3 DNA sequence: TGTGCCATCACCCCCAGGGAGAACACCGGGGAGCTGTTTTTT.

This chain uses TRBV27 with TRBJ2-5; D is perhaps TRBD2 (6 bases). Germline lookup yields CDR1 MNHEY and CDR2 SMNVEV (reference sequence). This CDR3 is 13 amino acids long. V was trimmed by 3 bases and J by 2 bases, leaving 7 bases between them. DNA of the CDR3: TGTGCCAGCAGTTTCCGGGGGCAAGAGACCCAGTACTTC. Protein: CASSFRGQETQYF.

The rearrangement uses TRBV9 and TRBJ2-7, with no clear D. The CDR3 length is 14 residues. From germline, CDR1 is SGDLS and CDR2 YYNGEE. Trimming pared 4 bases from V and 2 bases from J, leaving 13 bases between. CDR3 amino acids: CASSPPRVPYEQYF. The CDR3 DNA is TGTGCCAGCAGCCCCCCCCGGGTCCCCTACGAGCAGTACTTC.

The chain couples TRBV11-2 to TRBJ2-3; 9 bases map to TRBD2. The ends lost 4 bases at V and 3 bases at J; junction bases unmatched: 5. The germline gives CDR1 SGHAT, CDR2 FQNNGV. This CDR3 is built from 15 residues. The CDR3 nucleotides are TGTGCCAGCAGCTCTAACCTAGCGGGGACAGATACGCAGTATTTT. It encodes CASSSNLAGTDTQYF. Looking up the rest from reference TRBV11-2 and TRBJ2-3 gives the full variable domain: EAGVAQSPRYKIIEKRQSVAFWCNPISGHATLYWYQQILGQGPKLLIQFQNNGVVDDSQLPKDRFSAERLKGVDSTLKIQPAKLEDSAVYLCASSSNLAGTDTQYFGPGTRLTVL.

The V call is TRBV7-2, the J call TRBJ1-1; no clear D. The CDR3 sequence is 13 residues long. From germline, CDR1 is SGHTA and CDR2 FQGNSA. The V end was cut by 4 bases, the J end by 7 bases, with 13 bases between. CDR3 sequence (DNA): TGTGCCAGCAGCTCCAAACCGGGGTTTGAAGCTTTCTTT. Amino acids: CASSSKPGFEAFF.

The rearrangement joins TRBV28 to TRBJ2-5; D may be TRBD1 (5 bases). CDR1 and CDR2 (germline): MDHEN, SYDVKM. CDR3 length: 13 residues. Trimming pared 3 bases from V and 5 bases from J, leaving 10 bases between. In DNA form, the CDR3 reads TGTGCCAGCAGTTTTGTGGGGCCGGAGACCCAGTACTTC. It codes for CASSFVGPETQYF. Using reference TRBV28 and TRBJ2-5 for the parts outside the CDR3, the full variable domain is DVKVTQSSRYLVKRTGEKVFLECVQDMDHENMFWYRQDPGLGLRLIYFSYDVKMKEKGDIPEGYSVSREKKERFSLILESASTNQTSMYLCASSFVGPETQYFGPGTRLLVL.

This chain uses TRBV19 with TRBJ1-4; no clear D gene. CDR3 size: 14 residues. The germline CDR1 and CDR2 sequences are LNHDA and SQIVND (reference sequence). The V gene lost 6 bases and the J gene lost 0 bases, with 8 bases spanning the gap. The CDR3 spells CASRRRATNEKLFF. Here the CDR3 DNA reads TGTGCCAGTAGAAGGCGGGCAACTAATGAAAAACTGTTTTTT.

The chain uses TRBV5-4 and TRBJ2-2, with 8 bases matching TRBD1. The V gene's germline CDR1 is SGHNT and CDR2 YYREEE (reference sequence). J gave up 7 bases and V 4 bases, and 12 bases lay outside the gene matches. This CDR3 comprises 16 residues. The CDR3 DNA sequence: TGTGCCAGCAGCCTGGTCCCGGGACAGGAGTACGGGGAGCTGTTTTTT. It encodes CASSLVPGQEYGELFF.

This chain uses TRBV2 with TRBJ1-1, with unresolved D. This CDR3 is 13 amino acids long. Germline CDR1 reads SNHLY; CDR2 reads FYNNEI. The V end lost 8 bases, the J end lost 3 bases, and 13 bases lay between the germline ends. Written as DNA, the CDR3 is TGTGCCAGCCCCGGAGGGAGGGACACTGAAGCTTTCTTT. Protein sequence: CASPGGRDTEAFF.

The CDR3 is CASSLWTSGSYYEQYF. In DNA form, the CDR3 reads TGTGCCAGCAGCCTATGGACTAGCGGGAGTTACTACGAGCAGTACTTC. The J gene is TRBJ2-7, the V gene TRBV7-2, with 13 bases fitting TRBD2. Trimming cost V 5 bases and J 3 bases; bases outside gene matches: 7. The germline V gene encodes CDR1 SGHTA and CDR2 FQGNSA. The CDR3 loop spans 16 amino acids.

The V gene is TRBV30, the J gene TRBJ1-6; no definite D call. V dropped 4 bases and J dropped 10 bases, with 17 bases sitting between them. This CDR3 has 14 residues. CDR1 and CDR2 (germline): GTSNPN, SVGIG (reference sequence). The CDR3 nucleotides are TGTGCCTGGAACATCAGAGGTCCCCGCTCACCCCTCCACTTT. Amino acids: CAWNIRGPRSPLHF.

This sequence joins TRBV21-1 and TRBJ1-1; the listed D gene, TRBD1, was not tested against the DNA. TRBV21-1 is given as a pseudogene. The CDR3 spans 17 residues. The CDR3 DNA is TGTGCCAGCATCCACCTGACAGGGGGCCACATGAACACTGAAGCTTTCTTT. As protein: CASIHLTGGHMNTEAFF.

This chain links TRBV27 with TRBJ2-5; 10 bases fit TRBD1. CDR3 length: 16 amino acids. Per germline, CDR1 MNHEY and CDR2 SMNVEV (reference sequence). Losses at the gene ends were 4 bases for V and 2 bases for J; bases not matched to a gene: 7. CDR3 coding DNA: TGTGCCAGCAGTTCAATGGGACAGGGGCAACAAGAGACCCAGTACTTC. As protein: CASSSMGQGQQETQYF.

In its sample, this clone was seen once. V and J are TRBV24-1 and TRBJ1-2; the match to TRBD1 covers 10 bases. With V trimmed by 5 bases and J by 2 bases, 4 bases remained unmatched. The germline CDR1 and CDR2 sequences are KGHDR and SFDVKD. The CDR3 is 15 amino acids. This CDR3 is CATSGGTGDNYGYTF. In DNA, the CDR3 is TGTGCCACCAGTGGTGGGACAGGGGACAACTATGGCTACACCTTC.

J is TRBJ1-1 and V is TRBV29-1; no clear D gene. Looked up from germline, CDR1 is SQVTM and CDR2 is ANQGSEA. The V end lost 1 base, the J end lost 5 bases, and 8 bases lay between the germline ends. The CDR3 consists of 12 residues. The CDR3 sequence is CSVEVGRTEAFF. The CDR3 DNA is TGCAGCGTTGAAGTGGGAAGGACTGAAGCTTTCTTT.

The rearrangement uses TRBV5-1 and TRBJ2-3; 11 positions match TRBD2. This CDR3 comprises 15 residues. CDR1 and CDR2 (germline): SGHRS, YFSETQ. V lost 4 bases, J lost 10 bases, and 11 bases stayed unmatched. The CDR3 loop is CASSPTSGALGAQYF. The CDR3 region has the DNA TGCGCCAGCAGCCCGACTAGCGGGGCCTTGGGGGCGCAGTATTTT.

The chain links TRBV5-6 to TRBJ2-7; 7 bases fit TRBD1. The CDR3 totals 12 residues. The germline gives CDR1 SGHDT, CDR2 YYEEEE. V lost 4 bases and J lost 7; bases outside the gene matches: 5. The CDR3 loop is CASSGDRVEQYF. In DNA form, the CDR3 reads TGTGCCAGCAGCGGCGACAGGGTAGAGCAGTACTTC.